A selection of T cell receptor beta chains follows, all from one sample in a study of neurological immune-mediated disorders. Using its own MiXCR run on the 5' RACE reads, TCRdb lists one record per CDR3 protein. The table includes roughly 43,000 distinct CDR3 sequences, under 2% detected once. Sample: PBMCs. These receptors all come from a middle-aged woman with multiple sclerosis. Each CDR3 is given with its conserved first and last residue. The size field is filled for only some rows; it gives once, few, many or a size class.

j_call: TRBJ1-1; v_call: TRBV5-1; clone_size: many; cdr3_aa: CASSLGGGTEAFF
j_call: TRBJ1-1; v_call: TRBV12-3/TRBV12-4; clone_size: many; cdr3_aa: CASSFGRRNTEAFF
j_call: TRBJ1-2; v_call: TRBV5-1; clone_size: many; cdr3_aa: CASSSESGDYGYTF
j_call: TRBJ2-3; v_call: TRBV9; clone_size: many; cdr3_aa: CASSLSSGHSTDTQYF
j_call: TRBJ1-1; v_call: TRBV29-1; clone_size: many; cdr3_aa: CSARSRATVNTEAFF
j_call: TRBJ2-7; v_call: TRBV7-2; clone_size: many; cdr3_aa: CASSRGEELNEQYF
j_call: TRBJ1-1; v_call: TRBV5-1; clone_size: many; cdr3_aa: CASSLAGTGTEAFF
j_call: TRBJ2-1; v_call: TRBV7-8; clone_size: many; cdr3_aa: CASSLASWSYNEQFF
j_call: TRBJ2-3; v_call: TRBV5-1; clone_size: many; cdr3_aa: CASSPLAGKADTQYF
j_call: TRBJ2-2; v_call: TRBV5-1; clone_size: many; cdr3_aa: CASSLLSNTGELFF
j_call: TRBJ1-3; v_call: TRBV5-1; clone_size: many; cdr3_aa: CASSLRTGSGNTIYF
j_call: TRBJ1-2; v_call: TRBV12-3/TRBV12-4; clone_size: medium-sized; cdr3_aa: CASSMGTERRF
j_call: TRBJ1-2; v_call: TRBV7-3; clone_size: many; cdr3_aa: CASSLGQGRGYTF
j_call: TRBJ2-7; v_call: TRBV5-1; clone_size: many; cdr3_aa: CASSLRVRDHEQYF
j_call: TRBJ2-1; v_call: TRBV6-1; clone_size: -; cdr3_aa: CASIRGGYNEQFF
j_call: TRBJ2-1; v_call: TRBV6-1; clone_size: many; cdr3_aa: CASRRQGPEQFF
j_call: TRBJ2-1; v_call: TRBV10-1; clone_size: many; cdr3_aa: CASSNDIGGNEQFF
j_call: TRBJ2-7; v_call: TRBV7-9; clone_size: many; cdr3_aa: CASSLGGTSYEQYF
j_call: TRBJ1-1; v_call: TRBV18; clone_size: many; cdr3_aa: CASSGDGNTEAFF
j_call: TRBJ1-1; v_call: TRBV20-1; clone_size: many; cdr3_aa: CSAPPVAEAFF
j_call: TRBJ2-5; v_call: TRBV5-8; clone_size: many; cdr3_aa: CASSLYQGGVETQYF
j_call: TRBJ2-3; v_call: TRBV24-1; clone_size: many; cdr3_aa: CATSDPGQGTDTQYF
j_call: TRBJ2-5; v_call: TRBV7-8; clone_size: many; cdr3_aa: CASSQLFGGGETQYF
j_call: TRBJ2-1; v_call: TRBV5-1; clone_size: many; cdr3_aa: CASSLSPSEQFF
j_call: TRBJ2-1; v_call: TRBV6-5; clone_size: many; cdr3_aa: CASTQQGGANEQFF
j_call: TRBJ1-1; v_call: TRBV20-1; clone_size: many; cdr3_aa: CSARGIQGAITEAFF
j_call: TRBJ2-7; v_call: TRBV4-1; clone_size: many; cdr3_aa: CASSQDPGLAVGEQYF
j_call: TRBJ2-7; v_call: TRBV4-1; clone_size: many; cdr3_aa: CASSQAPGPYEQYF
j_call: TRBJ2-2; v_call: TRBV5-1; clone_size: many; cdr3_aa: CASSPAGTDTGELFF
j_call: TRBJ2-5; v_call: TRBV20-1; clone_size: many; cdr3_aa: CSARGTGERGTQYF
j_call: TRBJ2-3; v_call: TRBV5-1; clone_size: many; cdr3_aa: CASSLVSAEDTQYF
j_call: TRBJ2-1; v_call: TRBV7-2; clone_size: many; cdr3_aa: CASSLDLSYNEQFF
j_call: TRBJ1-6; v_call: TRBV6-5; clone_size: many; cdr3_aa: CASRGTGYSPLHF
j_call: TRBJ2-1; v_call: TRBV6-5; clone_size: many; cdr3_aa: CASSSLAGLDNEQFF
j_call: TRBJ2-7; v_call: TRBV20-1; clone_size: many; cdr3_aa: CSAHGTPSSYEQYF
j_call: TRBJ2-7; v_call: TRBV5-1; clone_size: many; cdr3_aa: CASSPGGTSGGKEQYF
j_call: TRBJ2-7; v_call: TRBV7-9; clone_size: many; cdr3_aa: CASSSRGPYEQYF
j_call: TRBJ2-7; v_call: TRBV12-3/TRBV12-4; clone_size: many; cdr3_aa: CASTPPSGGLYEQYF
j_call: TRBJ1-5; v_call: TRBV6-6; clone_size: many; cdr3_aa: CASSYKGARYEPQHF
j_call: TRBJ2-3; v_call: TRBV5-1; clone_size: many; cdr3_aa: CASSFYVAGNTDTQYF
j_call: TRBJ2-5; v_call: TRBV20-1; clone_size: many; cdr3_aa: CSAEDRSDQTQYF
j_call: TRBJ2-4; v_call: TRBV20-1; clone_size: many; cdr3_aa: CSARRGAKNIQYF
j_call: TRBJ2-3; v_call: TRBV13; clone_size: many; cdr3_aa: CASSPGSTDTQYF